A single sample is the source of the 18 T cell receptor beta chains below, sequenced in a study of cytomegalovirus exposure and HLA in healthy donors. Primers included in the PCR were 60 Vbeta and 13 Jbeta primers. Only in-frame clones appear in the TCRdb table, and some are missing; sequencing was by immunoSEQ multiplex PCR. The table has some 54,000 clones, 65% to 85% seen once. The sequencing sample was made of PBMCs. The receptors here all came from a male donor in good health and CMV-seronegative.

The V gene is TRBV30, the J gene TRBJ2-4; TRBD1 is a possible D gene (7 bases). V was pared by 0 bases and J by 9 bases, with 9 bases between. Germline V gene data show CDR1 as GTSNPN and CDR2 as SVGIG (reference sequence). The CDR3 has 12 amino acids. The CDR3 sequence is CAWSVQGGIQYF. CDR3 sequence (DNA): TGTGCCTGGAGTGTGCAGGGGGGCATTCAGTACTTC.

The chain couples TRBV7-9 to TRBJ1-1; 7 positions match TRBD1. The V gene's germline CDR1 is SEHNR and CDR2 FQNEAQ (reference sequence). The CDR3 consists of 15 residues. V dropped 5 bases and J dropped 3; count of bases not matched to a gene: 9. CDR3 bases: TGTGCCAGCAGCCTTATACAGGGGATAGACACTGAAGCTTTCTTT. This gives the protein CASSLIQGIDTEAFF.

The V call is TRBV19, the J call TRBJ2-1, with a weak D call TRBD2 (6 bases). V gave up 6 bases and J gave up 10 bases, with 16 bases separating them. The CDR3 has 13 amino acids. CDR1 is LNHDA, CDR2 SQIVND, per germline (reference sequence). As DNA, the CDR3 is TGTGCCAGTAGCGAGACTAGTCAACGCGAGCAGTTCTTC. It translates to CASSETSQREQFF.

The V and J genes are TRBV7-2 and TRBJ2-2; the D gene is possibly TRBD1 (7 bases). The germline gives CDR1 SGHTA, CDR2 FQGNSA. V lost 0 bases and J 1 base, leaving 12 bases between the germline ends. The CDR3 covers 17 residues. The CDR3: CASSLAPGGRNTGELFF. CDR3 nucleotide sequence: TGTGCCAGCAGCTTAGCTCCAGGGGGGAGGAACACCGGGGAGCTGTTTTTT.

V usage is TRBV5-1 and J usage is TRBJ2-7; TRBD1 aligns across 7 bases. The germline V gene encodes CDR1 SGHRS and CDR2 YFSETQ. CDR3 length: 13 amino acids. V was clipped by 4 bases and J by 3 bases; unmatched bases: 4. CDR3 coding DNA: TGCGCCAGCAGCCCGGGACAGAACTACGAGCAGTACTTC. Translated: CASSPGQNYEQYF.

The chain joins TRBV6-6 to TRBJ2-7, with D tentatively TRBD2 (7 bases). Trimming removed 2 bases at V and 1 base at J, with 15 bases between. This CDR3 comprises 16 residues. The germline CDR1 and CDR2 sequences are MNHNY and SVGAGI (reference sequence). CDR3 in amino acids: CASSYGQGGESYEQYF. DNA of the CDR3: TGTGCCAGCAGTTACGGGCAAGGGGGGGAATCCTACGAGCAGTACTTC.

The chain has TRBV6-5 and TRBJ2-2; 9 bases agree with TRBD1. CDR1 and CDR2 from the germline V gene are MNHEY and SVGAGI. J was trimmed by 2 bases and V by 6 bases; bases with no gene match: 1. There are 14 residues in the CDR3. CDR3 nucleotides: TGTGCCAGCAGGGACAGGGGCAACACCGGGGAGCTGTTTTTT. This encodes CASRDRGNTGELFF.

The V and J genes are TRBV4-3 and TRBJ1-2; D unclear. The V and J ends lost 0 bases and 1 base respectively, with 12 bases between them. The germline CDR1 and CDR2 sequences are LGHNA and YSLEER. The CDR3 consists of 16 residues. CDR3: CASSQDNGGNNYGYTF. The CDR3 bases are TGCGCCAGCAGCCAAGATAATGGCGGTAATAACTATGGCTACACCTTC.

The chain uses TRBV7-3 and TRBJ2-1, with no clear D. The CDR3 is 14 residues long. Germline loops: CDR1 SGHTA, CDR2 FQGTGA. Deletions cut 1 base from V and 5 bases from J, with 9 bases between. Here the CDR3 DNA reads TGTGCCAGCAGCTTAAATGGCTTGGACAATGAGCAGTTCTTC. Protein sequence: CASSLNGLDNEQFF.

The genes are TRBV2 and TRBJ2-7; 9 bases line up with TRBD1. Germline V gives CDR1 SNHLY, CDR2 FYNNEI. The V and J ends lost 8 bases and 4 bases, in that order; junction bases with no gene match: 9. This CDR3 is 14 amino acids long. The CDR3 reads CASAKDRGAYEQYF. CDR3 nucleotide sequence: TGTGCCAGCGCCAAGGACAGGGGTGCGTACGAGCAGTACTTC.

CDR3 DNA: TGTGCCAGTAGTATTGGTGCGGGGGCATCCTACGAGCAGTACTTC. Residues: CASSIGAGASYEQYF. The rearrangement links TRBV19 to TRBJ2-7; maybe TRBD2 (7 bases). Germline-derived CDR1 and CDR2 are LNHDA and SQIVND (reference sequence). V lost 3 bases and J lost 1, with 13 bases in between. The CDR3 consists of 15 residues.

Of note for this clone: One end of the junction is discordant with germline, which a read error may explain. The chain is built from TRBV7-7 and TRBJ2-7, with TRBD1 matching 8 bases. The CDR3 is 14 residues long. Germline V lookup: CDR1 SSHAT, CDR2 FNYEAQ (reference sequence). CDR3 sequence (DNA): TGTGCTAGCAGCTTGGACAGGGATTCCTACGAGCAGTACTTC. This codes for CASSLDRDSYEQYF.

This clone was observed a few times. The chain combines TRBV5-6 with TRBJ2-1; tentative D call: TRBD1 (5 bases). Germline CDR1 reads SGHDT; CDR2 reads YYEEEE. CDR3 length equals 13 residues. V was pared by 0 bases and J by 8 bases, with 9 bases between. CDR3: CASSLDQGDEQFF. CDR3 DNA: TGTGCCAGCAGCTTGGATCAGGGCGATGAGCAGTTCTTC.

This chain connects TRBV19 to TRBJ1-6; D unresolved. This CDR3 has 14 amino acids. The V end was cut by 4 bases, the J end by 7 bases, with 11 bases between. Per germline, CDR1 LNHDA and CDR2 SQIVND (reference sequence). The CDR3 is CASSSGPGNSPLHF. The CDR3 nucleotides are TGTGCCAGTAGTAGCGGGCCGGGGAATTCACCCCTCCACTTT. The variable domain in full, with the rest retrieved from reference TRBV19 and TRBJ1-6, is DGGITQSPKYLFRKEGQNVTLSCEQNLNHDAMYWYRQDPGQGLRLIYYSQIVNDFQKGDIAEGYSVSREKKESFPLTVTSAQKNPTAFYLCASSSGPGNSPLHFGNGTRLTVT.

The chain carries TRBV23-1 and TRBJ1-1; 7 bases are a match to TRBD1. TRBV23-1 is placed among ORFs of uncertain function. Trimming at V came to 3 bases and at J to 8 bases, leaving 6 bases not matched to a gene. This CDR3 has 13 residues. CDR3 residues: CASSQEGQLEAFF. CDR3 nucleotides: TGCGCCAGCAGTCAGGAGGGACAGTTAGAAGCTTTCTTT.

The J gene is TRBJ2-7, the V gene TRBV6-1; a weak D match, TRBD1 (5 bases). Trimming shortened V by 0 bases and J by 2 bases, and 11 bases separated the two germline ends. The CDR3 totals 15 residues. CDR1 and CDR2 (germline): MNHNS, SASEGT. The CDR3 sequence: CASSEARQGAYEQYF. CDR3 bases: TGTGCCAGCAGTGAAGCAAGGCAGGGTGCCTACGAGCAGTACTTC.

The chain recombines TRBV14 with TRBJ2-2; D call uncertain. CDR3 length equals 12 residues. Looked up from germline, CDR1 is SGHDN and CDR2 is FVKESK. Trimming took 4 bases from V and 7 from J, leaving 7 bases between them. The CDR3 spells CASSLGGGELFF. DNA of the CDR3: TGTGCCAGCAGCCTAGGCGGCGGGGAGCTGTTTTTT.

The chain recombines TRBV11-2 with TRBJ2-5; D unresolved. Between the trimmed V and J ends, which lost 0 bases and 5 bases, there was a span of 10 bases. CDR1 is SGHAT and CDR2 is FQNNGV in the germline V gene. The CDR3 totals 14 residues. DNA of the CDR3: TGTGCCAGCAGCTTAGAAGGAGTCTTGGAGACCCAGTACTTC. Amino acid sequence: CASSLEGVLETQYF.